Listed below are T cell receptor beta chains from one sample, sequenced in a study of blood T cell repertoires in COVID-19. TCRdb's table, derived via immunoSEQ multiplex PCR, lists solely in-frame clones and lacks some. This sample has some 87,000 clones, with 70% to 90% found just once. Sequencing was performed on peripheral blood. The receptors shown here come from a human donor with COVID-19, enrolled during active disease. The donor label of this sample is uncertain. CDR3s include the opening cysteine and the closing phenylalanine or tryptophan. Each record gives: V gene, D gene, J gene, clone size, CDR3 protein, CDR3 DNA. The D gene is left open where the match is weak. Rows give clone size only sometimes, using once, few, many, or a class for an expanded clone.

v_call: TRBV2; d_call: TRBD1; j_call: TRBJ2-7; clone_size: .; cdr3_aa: CASSAGTGAYEQYF; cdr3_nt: TGTGCCAGCAGTGCCGGGACAGGGGCCTACGAGCAGTACTTC
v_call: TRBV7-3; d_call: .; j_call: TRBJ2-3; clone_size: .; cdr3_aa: CASTPGGWQDTQYF; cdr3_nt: TGTGCCAGCACCCCGGGGGGCTGGCAGGATACGCAGTATTTT
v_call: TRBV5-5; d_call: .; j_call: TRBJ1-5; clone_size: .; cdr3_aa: CASSLATASNQPQHF; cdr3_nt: TGTGCCAGCAGCTTGGCAACAGCTAGCAATCAGCCCCAGCATTTT
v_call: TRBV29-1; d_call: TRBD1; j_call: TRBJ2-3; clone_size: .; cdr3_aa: CSVDPGQSTDTQYF; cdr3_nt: TGCAGCGTTGATCCGGGACAGAGCACAGATACGCAGTATTTT
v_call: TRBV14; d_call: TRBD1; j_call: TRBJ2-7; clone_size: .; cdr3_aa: CASSFRTGDPSYEQYF; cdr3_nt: TGTGCCAGCAGCTTTAGGACAGGGGACCCCTCCTACGAGCAGTACTTC
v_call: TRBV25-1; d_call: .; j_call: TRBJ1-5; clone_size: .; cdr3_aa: CASSESDSGLTQPQHF; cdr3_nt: TGTGCCAGCAGTGAATCCGACAGTGGGTTAACTCAGCCCCAGCATTTT
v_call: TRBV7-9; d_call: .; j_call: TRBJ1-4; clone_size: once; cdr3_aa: CASSLDRGREKLFF; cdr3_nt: TGTGCCAGCAGCTTGGACCGGGGTCGAGAAAAACTGTTTTTT
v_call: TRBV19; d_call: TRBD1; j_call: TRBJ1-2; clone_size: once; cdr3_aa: CASRGQDFYGYTF; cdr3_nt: TGTGCCAGTAGGGGACAGGACTTCTATGGCTACACCTTC
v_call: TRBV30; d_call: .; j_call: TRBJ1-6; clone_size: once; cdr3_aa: CAGGAVISNSPLHF; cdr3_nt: TGTGCCGGCGGGGCAGTTATTAGTAATTCACCCCTCCACTTT
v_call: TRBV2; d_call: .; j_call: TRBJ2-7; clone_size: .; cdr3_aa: CASKRHEGYEQYF; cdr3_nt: TGTGCCAGCAAAAGACATGAGGGCTACGAGCAGTACTTC
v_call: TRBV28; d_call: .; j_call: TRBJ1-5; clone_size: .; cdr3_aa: CASSSLGEDSNQPQHF; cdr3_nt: TGTGCCAGCAGTTCACTTGGCGAGGATAGCAATCAGCCCCAGCATTTT